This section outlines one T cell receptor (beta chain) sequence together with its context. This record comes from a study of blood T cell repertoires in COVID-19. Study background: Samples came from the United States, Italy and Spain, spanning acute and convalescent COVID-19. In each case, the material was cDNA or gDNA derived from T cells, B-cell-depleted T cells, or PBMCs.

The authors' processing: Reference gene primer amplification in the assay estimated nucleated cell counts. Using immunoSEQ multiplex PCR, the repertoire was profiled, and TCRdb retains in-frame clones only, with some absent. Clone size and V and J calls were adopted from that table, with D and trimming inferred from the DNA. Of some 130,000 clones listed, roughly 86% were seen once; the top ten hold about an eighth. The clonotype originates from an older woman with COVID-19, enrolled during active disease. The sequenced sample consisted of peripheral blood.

The CDR3 DNA reads as TGTGCCAGCTCCGGGGAGTTTCTTAGCAATCAGCCCCAGCATTTT. This encodes CASSGEFLSNQPQHF. This sequence joins TRBV18 and TRBJ1-5; D not resolved. Germline V gene sequence: CDR1 KGHSH, CDR2 LQKENI. There are 15 residues in the CDR3. Between the trimmed V and J ends, which lost 6 bases and 0 bases, there was a span of 12 bases.